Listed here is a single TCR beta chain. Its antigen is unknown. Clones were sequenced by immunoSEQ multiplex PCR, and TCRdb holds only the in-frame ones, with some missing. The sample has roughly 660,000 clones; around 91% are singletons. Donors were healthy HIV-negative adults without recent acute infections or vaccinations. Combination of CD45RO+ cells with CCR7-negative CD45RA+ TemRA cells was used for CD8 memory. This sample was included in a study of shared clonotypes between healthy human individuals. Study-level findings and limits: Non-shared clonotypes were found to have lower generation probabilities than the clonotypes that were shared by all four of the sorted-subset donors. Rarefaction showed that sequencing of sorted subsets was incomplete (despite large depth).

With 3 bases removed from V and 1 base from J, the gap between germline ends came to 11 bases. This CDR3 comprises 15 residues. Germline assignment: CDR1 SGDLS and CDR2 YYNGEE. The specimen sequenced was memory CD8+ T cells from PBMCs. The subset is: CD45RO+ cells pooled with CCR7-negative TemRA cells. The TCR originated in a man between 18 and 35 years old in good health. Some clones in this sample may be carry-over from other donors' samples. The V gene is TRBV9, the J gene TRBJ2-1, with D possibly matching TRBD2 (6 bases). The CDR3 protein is CASSGHSGSYNEQFF. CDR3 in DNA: TGTGCCAGCAGCGGGCATAGCGGATCCTACAATGAGCAGTTCTTC.